A selection of T cell receptor beta chains follows, all from one sample in a study of T cell responses to AZD1222 COVID-19 vaccine. The data were produced by immunoSEQ multiplex PCR, yet TCRdb's version contains in-frame clones alone and is incomplete. The sample lists around 150,000 clones, 85% to 90% occurring once. Specimen: peripheral blood, collected on day 0 of AZD1222 vaccination. The receptors derive from an adult in good health. The CDR3 runs from the conserved cysteine through the conserved F or W. D genes are given only for firm matches. Size tells how often a clone was seen (once, few, many) or the class of an expanded clone, and some rows leave it out.

D gene	V gene	clone size	J gene	CDR3 protein	CDR3 DNA
.	TRBV9	.	TRBJ1-2	CASSGGGSLGGYTF	TGTGCCAGCAGCGGTGGTGGGTCCCTTGGCGGCTACACCTTC
TRBD2	TRBV6-2/TRBV6-3	.	TRBJ2-1	CASSMSGGNYNEQFF	TGTGCCAGCAGTATGAGCGGGGGAAACTACAATGAGCAGTTCTTC
.	TRBV25-1	.	TRBJ2-3	CASQASHTQYF	TGTGCCAGTCAGGCCTCTCATACGCAGTATTTT
.	TRBV18	.	TRBJ1-1	CASSPTLQGPGTEAFF	TGTGCCAGCTCACCCACCCTACAGGGCCCGGGCACTGAAGCTTTCTTT
.	TRBV18	.	TRBJ1-1	CASSPQGDTEAFF	TGTGCCAGCTCACCACAGGGCGACACTGAAGCTTTCTTT
.	TRBV7-9	once	TRBJ1-2	CASSLTLGLNYGYTF	TGTGCCAGCAGTCTTACACTTGGGTTAAACTATGGCTACACCTTC
.	TRBV6-4	.	TRBJ1-2	CASSPGTGYGYTF	TGTGCCAGCAGTCCAGGGACCGGATATGGCTACACCTTC
.	TRBV19	few	TRBJ2-7	CASADRTYEQYF	TGTGCCAGTGCGGACCGAACCTACGAGCAGTACTTC
.	TRBV27	.	TRBJ1-2	CASSLRGEANYGYTF	TGTGCCAGCAGTTTACGGGGGGAAGCTAACTATGGCTACACCTTC
.	TRBV4-1	.	TRBJ2-7	CASSLQYSYEQYF	TGCGCCAGCAGTCTTCAGTACTCCTACGAGCAGTACTTC